This TCR beta chain was found in a study of cytomegalovirus exposure and HLA in healthy donors. At the level of the study: Of the donors genotyped, 300 to 500 in all, 75% to 85% fell in the Caucasian-associated ancestry cluster. Study results and limitations: The authors assumed roughly uniform sequencing depth across donors for presence/absence analyses. In vitro work confirmed that three CMV-associated chains recognize CMV antigens.

Both 60 Vbeta primers and 13 Jbeta primers went into the PCR. Generated by immunoSEQ multiplex PCR, the TCRdb table keeps only in-frame clones and is missing some. The sample contains approximately 170,000 clones, roughly 80% of which appear only once. In the case of this clone: The antigen remains undetermined.

V was pared by 9 bases and J by 5 bases, with 10 bases of the junction left unmatched. CDR1 ENHRY and CDR2 SYGVKD come from the germline V gene. CDR3 length: 15 residues. This TCR was recovered from a male donor in good health and CMV-seronegative. V gene TRBV10-3 combines with J gene TRBJ2-1, with 10 bases lining up with TRBD2. The sequenced sample was PBMCs. The CDR3 sequence: CAMRTSGDKNNEQFF. The DNA of the CDR3 is TGTGCCATGCGGACTAGCGGAGATAAAAACAATGAGCAGTTCTTC.